This TCR beta chain was recorded in a study of patients and donors after allogeneic stem cell transplantation (dated by TCRdb to the early 2020s). The library was made by RT-PCR. TCRdb lists the instrument as NextSeq 550. In-frame beta chains were kept once TCRdb had trimmed the public reads at Q25 with fastp and called clones with MiXCR. Each record represents a unique CDR3 protein, reported with the most common genes and DNA among its rows. Within this sample are tens of thousands of distinct CDR3 sequences, with 6.5% to 7% of them counted one time only. Approximately 30% of the sample goes to the ten largest clones. In this sample, this clonotype turned up many times. Its cognate antigen has yet to be identified. No much larger clone exists at a distance of one base, and base qualities are not known. From cysteine to phenylalanine, the CDR3 is 15 amino acids long. This entry keeps only the CDR3 DNA: 45 bases, framed from base 1. For CDR1 and CDR2, the germline V gene lists MGHDK and SYGVNS. V trim: 8 bases; J trim: 4 bases; unmatched bases: 4.

This TCR was sampled from a human donor who was either an allogeneic HSCT recipient or a stem cell or donor lymphocyte infusion donor (not recorded which). It is not recorded whose cells these are; they may come from a transplant donor. The chain links TRBV25-1 with TRBJ2-2, and 13 junctional nucleotides match TRBD2. Material for sequencing was blood, either unsorted or a sorted T cell fraction (not recorded which). The DNA is TGTGCCAGCCAACTAGCGGGAGGGGTCACCGGGGAGCTGTTTTTT. This encodes CASQLAGGVTGELFF.